Listed here are 26 T cell receptor beta chains from one sample, sequenced in a study of Graves' ophthalmopathy and Graves' hyperthyroidism (dated by TCRdb to the late 2010s). Sequenced on an Illumina HiSeq 2000. For repertoire sequencing, TCR beta CDR3 regions were amplified from RNA transcripts. A first-round RT-PCR used HTBI primers with the Qiagen OneStep RT-PCR kit, followed by a second-round multiplex PCR, size selection and purification. TCRdb reanalyzed the raw reads on its own, using fastp at Q25 for trimming and MiXCR for clone calling, and kept in-frame beta chains. Identical CDR3 protein sequences are pooled into one entry, listed with their most common genes and DNA. In all, the sample holds hundreds of thousands of distinct CDR3 sequences, and roughly 40% of those were seen once. 44% of the sample lies in the top ten. The sample consisted of peripheral blood. These receptors originate from an adult man with Graves' ophthalmopathy.

V gene TRBV7-9 combines with J gene TRBJ1-4; D unclear. Germline assignment: CDR1 SEHNR and CDR2 FQNEAQ (reference sequence). The CDR3 contains 13 residues. Trimming removed 4 bases at V and 8 bases at J, with 11 bases between. CDR3 residues: CASSSTLLEKLFF. The CDR3 coding sequence is TGTGCCAGCAGCTCCACCCTTTTAGAAAAACTGTTTTTT.

This clonotype was observed many times. This chain joins TRBV7-9 and TRBJ1-6; 7 bases are shared with TRBD1. The trim removed 3 bases at V and 6 bases at J, leaving 5 bases unmatched. This CDR3 spans 15 amino acids. Germline CDR1 and CDR2: SEHNR and FQNEAQ (reference sequence). In nucleotides, the CDR3 is TGTGCCAGCAGCTTTTCGGGACAGAGTAATTCACCCCTCCACTTT. Encoded protein: CASSFSGQSNSPLHF.

V and J are TRBV10-1 and TRBJ2-6, with D possibly TRBD1 on 7 matching bases. The V and J ends lost 10 bases and 4 bases respectively, with 20 bases between them. This CDR3 is 16 amino acids long. The V gene's germline CDR1 is WNHNN and CDR2 SYGVQD (reference sequence). The CDR3, as DNA: TGCGCCATACTCCCCAGGGGGGTGTCCGGGGCCAACGTCCTGACTTTC. Translated, it gives CAILPRGVSGANVLTF.

The chain carries TRBV12-3 or TRBV12-4 and TRBJ2-7, with D perhaps matching TRBD1 (6 bases). The CDR3 spans 16 residues. Between the trimmed V and J ends, which lost 1 base and 2 bases, there was a span of 15 bases. The CDR3 nucleotides are TGTGCCAGCAGTTTAGAGGCAGGGGCGACGACCTACGAGCAGTACTTC. Its protein product is CASSLEAGATTYEQYF.

This clonotype was counted a few times. The chain is built from TRBV4-3 and TRBJ2-5; a possible D gene is TRBD2 (5 bases). This CDR3 has 14 amino acids. The V end was cut by 1 base, the J end by 4 bases, with 10 bases between. Looked up from germline, CDR1 is LGHNA and CDR2 is YSLEER. The CDR3 coding sequence is TGCGCCAGCAGCCAAGTGGGAGTAAGAGAGACCCAGTACTTC. This sequence encodes CASSQVGVRETQYF.

A remark on this clonotype: The CDR3 carries no conserved terminal phenylalanine or tryptophan, so it likely arises from a read error. This chain connects TRBV29-1 to TRBJ1-2; D remains ambiguous. The germline V and J ends were trimmed by 1 base and 1 base, with 10 bases remaining between them. The germline V gene has CDR1 SQVTM and CDR2 ANQGSEA. The CDR3 is made up of 14 amino acids. This chain's CDR3 is CSVEALLNNYGYTL. CDR3 nucleotide sequence: TGCAGCGTTGAAGCGCTCCTGAATAACTATGGCTACACCCTC.

Details on this clonotype: The junction differs from germline at one of its ends, possibly a read error. The rearrangement links TRBV9 to TRBJ1-1; no clear D. Germline values: CDR1 SGDLS, CDR2 YYNGEE. The CDR3 sequence is 13 residues long. As DNA, the CDR3 is TGTGCCAGCAGCGTACGTACGGGCAGCTTTATTTCCTTT. Translation: CASSVRTGSFISF.

A remark on this clonotype: Germline is not matched at one junction end, which may reflect a read error. V gene TRBV7-2 combines with J gene TRBJ2-7; D may be TRBD1 (6 bases). The germline V gene has CDR1 SGHTA and CDR2 FQGNSA. CDR3 size: 12 residues. The CDR3 protein is CANSASSGVQYF. In DNA, the CDR3 is TGTGCCAACAGCGCCAGCTCAGGGGTGCAGTACTTC.

This chain joins TRBV7-9 and TRBJ2-5; 13 positions agree with TRBD2. Germline values: CDR1 SEHNR, CDR2 FQNEAQ (reference sequence). The CDR3 runs 18 residues. V shed 2 bases and J 2 bases; nucleotides not matched to a gene: 8. The CDR3 region is CASSLTTSGRFRQETQYF. The DNA for the CDR3 is TGTGCCAGCAGCTTAACGACTAGCGGGAGGTTTCGGCAAGAGACCCAGTACTTC.

This clonotype has at least ten counts. The rearrangement joins TRBV25-1 to TRBJ2-7; no clear D gene. CDR1 MGHDK and CDR2 SYGVNS come from the germline V gene. The CDR3 spans 16 residues. Trimming took off 3 bases at V and 0 bases at J, with 15 bases between the two ends. CDR3: CASSDDRSFYSYEQYF. The CDR3 DNA is TGTGCCAGCAGTGATGATCGCAGCTTCTACTCCTACGAGCAGTACTTC.

For this clonotype: A read error is possible here, since a much larger clone lies one base away. J is TRBJ2-7 and V is TRBV10-3; 10 bases agree with TRBD1. Germline lookup yields CDR1 ENHRY and CDR2 SYGVKD. The CDR3 extends over 15 amino acids. Trimming took 5 bases from V and 4 from J; bases not matched to a gene: 8. CDR3 nucleotide sequence: TGTGCCATCAGTAAGACAGGGGGCGAGAGGTACGAGCAGTACTTC. Its translation is CAISKTGGERYEQYF.

There are a few counts of this clonotype. The genes are TRBV11-2 and TRBJ1-4; the D is unclear. The CDR3 length is 18 residues. V was pared by 6 bases and J by 0 bases, with 20 bases between. Germline V gene sequence: CDR1 SGHAT, CDR2 FQNNGV. The CDR3 region is CASSLPARGIATNEKLFF. The CDR3, as DNA: TGTGCCAGCAGTTTACCTGCCCGGGGAATCGCAACTAATGAAAAACTGTTTTTT.

The chain has TRBV25-1 and TRBJ1-2, with 9 bases identical to TRBD1. This CDR3 contains 12 residues. In germline, CDR1 is MGHDK, CDR2 SYGVNS. With 11 bases clipped from V and 6 bases from J, the junction kept 7 bases outside the gene matches. Here the CDR3 reads CAWHRGRDGYTF. In nucleotides, the CDR3 is TGTGCCTGGCACAGGGGGCGAGATGGCTACACCTTC.

Notes on this clonotype: The junction does not match germline at one end; this may be a read error. This sequence joins TRBV10-3 and TRBJ2-2; 9 bases line up with TRBD2. The CDR3 contains 17 residues. Germline V gene lookup returns CDR1 ENHRY and CDR2 SYGVKD. This CDR3 reads CASSYSRLAGFSRELFF. The CDR3 DNA sequence: TGTGCCAGCAGTTACTCTCGGCTAGCGGGATTTTCCCGGGAGCTGTTTTTT.

This clonotype has a count of ten or more. The chain is built from TRBV7-9 and TRBJ2-7, with D perhaps matching TRBD1 or TRBD2 (6 bases each). Germline assignment: CDR1 SEHNR and CDR2 FQNEAQ (reference sequence). V lost 3 bases, J lost 2 bases, and 14 bases lay in between. The CDR3 is 15 residues long. As DNA, the CDR3 is TGTGCCAGCAGCTTGACGGGGGCGGGACCCTACGAGCAGTACTTC. Translating it yields CASSLTGAGPYEQYF.

This clonotype was counted ten times or more. This chain connects TRBV24-1 to TRBJ1-2; D remains unclear. Looked up from germline, CDR1 is KGHDR and CDR2 is SFDVKD. V was clipped by 4 bases and J by 2 bases, with 10 bases between them. The CDR3 has 14 residues. CDR3 nucleotides: TGTGCCACCAGTGAACCCGGACGGAACTATGGCTACACCTTC. This gives the protein CATSEPGRNYGYTF.

The chain links TRBV19 to TRBJ1-5; a possible D gene is TRBD1 (6 bases). Germline V CDR1 and CDR2: LNHDA, SQIVND (reference sequence). Trimming left V 7 bases short and J 4 bases short, with 17 bases between. The CDR3 sequence is 15 residues long. The CDR3 DNA reads TGTGCCAGTACCAATAACAGGGAGTGGAATCAGCCCCAGCATTTT. It specifies CASTNNREWNQPQHF. Complete variable domain (other parts from reference TRBV19 and TRBJ1-5): DGGITQSPKYLFRKEGQNVTLSCEQNLNHDAMYWYRQDPGQGLRLIYYSQIVNDFQKGDIAEGYSVSREKKESFPLTVTSAQKNPTAFYLCASTNNREWNQPQHFGDGTRLSIL.

In this sample, this clonotype turned up many times. The CDR3 protein is CATSESTGELFF. The CDR3 DNA follows: TGCGCCACCTCCGAGAGCACCGGGGAGCTGTTTTTT. The chain carries TRBV10-1 and TRBJ2-2; D is uncertain. V dropped 10 bases and J dropped 4 bases, with 10 bases sitting between them. In germline, CDR1 is WNHNN, CDR2 SYGVQD (reference sequence). The CDR3 has 12 amino acids.

The CDR3 here is CASSLVGLAGESGELFF. In DNA, the CDR3 is TGCGCCAGCAGCTTGGTGGGACTAGCGGGAGAGTCCGGGGAGCTGTTTTTT. V gene TRBV29-1 combines with J gene TRBJ2-2, with 14 bases lining up with TRBD2. CDR1 and CDR2 (germline): SQVTM, ANQGSEA. CDR3 length: 17 amino acids.

Here the CDR3 reads CASSAGQVSNQPQHF. The CDR3 coding sequence is TGTGCCAGCAGCGCAGGACAGGTTAGCAATCAGCCCCAGCATTTT. J is TRBJ1-5 and V is TRBV9; 7 bases are a match to TRBD1. The germline V gene has CDR1 SGDLS and CDR2 YYNGEE. J gave up 0 bases and V 3 bases, and 3 bases lay outside the gene matches. The CDR3 consists of 15 residues.

This clonotype was picked up many times. The CDR3 loop is CASSGSEQYF. The DNA of the CDR3 is TGTGCCAGCAGTGGGAGCGAGCAGTACTTC. V is TRBV2 and J is TRBJ2-7; no firm D call. The V gene's germline CDR1 is SNHLY and CDR2 FYNNEI. The CDR3 runs to 10 residues. Trimming pared 4 bases from V and 6 bases from J, leaving 4 bases between.

This clonotype was picked up many times. A junction boundary mismatches the germline segment, possibly from a read error. This chain links TRBV24-1 with TRBJ1-5, with 8 bases lining up with TRBD1. The germline CDR1 and CDR2 sequences are KGHDR and SFDVKD. The CDR3 contains 14 residues. The CDR3 spells CASSSGQGRQPQHF. CDR3 bases: TGTGCCAGCAGTTCAGGACAGGGTCGGCAGCCCCAGCATTTT.

This clonotype has a handful of counts. The V gene is TRBV10-3, the J gene TRBJ1-1, with D uncertain. Germline lookup yields CDR1 ENHRY and CDR2 SYGVKD. The V and J ends lost 7 bases and 0 bases respectively, with 6 bases between them. The CDR3 extends over 12 amino acids. CDR3 DNA sequence: TGTGCCATCACCGACCTGAACACTGAAGCTTTCTTT. Translated, it gives CAITDLNTEAFF.

This clonotype showed up many times. This chain connects TRBV7-9 to TRBJ1-2; D might be TRBD1 (6 bases). This CDR3 is 14 amino acids long. V was shortened by 5 bases and J by 8 bases, with 18 bases between the two germline ends. Germline values: CDR1 SEHNR, CDR2 FQNEAQ (reference sequence). CDR3 sequence: CASSDTGYSGGYTF. Here the CDR3 DNA reads TGTGCCAGCAGCGACACAGGGTATTCTGGCGGCTACACCTTC.

To note about this clonotype: A much larger clone differs by one base, so this may be a read error. The chain has TRBV4-2 and TRBJ1-6, with D possibly matching TRBD1 (5 bases). Germline CDR1 reads LGHNA; CDR2 reads YNFKEQ. Trimming stripped 4 bases from V and 5 bases from J, with 12 bases between. This CDR3 has 15 residues. The CDR3 protein is CASSRSIGDNSPLHF. The DNA of the CDR3 is TGTGCCAGCAGCCGATCGATAGGGGATAATTCACCCCTCCACTTT.

This clonotype was seen repeatedly, ten times or more. This rearrangement joins TRBV20-1 to TRBJ1-1; D call uncertain. CDR3 length equals 12 residues. The V gene's germline CDR1 is DFQATT and CDR2 SNEGSKA (reference sequence). V was shortened by 6 bases and J by 2 bases, with 10 bases between the two germline ends. DNA of the CDR3: TGCAGTGCCCAGTCAGGCAACACTGAAGCTTTCTTT. Its protein is CSAQSGNTEAFF.